The sequence of this T cell receptor (beta chain) was determined in a study of graft-versus-host responses after intestinal transplantation. Study-level background: Each transplant was multivisceral, liver-intestinal, or isolated intestinal. Study outcomes and limitations: GvH clone levels peaked in circulation, and this peak was associated with early post-transplant HvG declines. High graft-versus-host to host-versus-graft clonal ratios were seen in allografts of patients with graft-donor T cell macrochimerism. Recipient bone marrow held GvH clones, some seen earlier in ileum or blood.

Points on this clone: What it binds is not known.

V was clipped by 1 base and J by 2 bases, with 7 bases between them. CDR3 length equals 13 residues. Per germline, CDR1 SGHRS and CDR2 YFSETQ. TCRdb's table, derived via immunoSEQ multiplex PCR, lists solely in-frame clones and lacks some. Altogether 75,000 to 95,000 clones are present, about 91% being singletons, with the ten largest covering approximately 0.35%. The sequencing used unstimulated CD4+ T cells sorted from spleen or lymph node cells, collected before transplant. The chain couples TRBV5-1 to TRBJ2-7, with D unresolved. This clonotype originated in a human donor who was the organ donor for an intestinal transplant. CDR3 sequence (DNA): TGCGCCAGCAGCTTGAACTACGCCTACGAGCAGTACTTC. Residues: CASSLNYAYEQYF.